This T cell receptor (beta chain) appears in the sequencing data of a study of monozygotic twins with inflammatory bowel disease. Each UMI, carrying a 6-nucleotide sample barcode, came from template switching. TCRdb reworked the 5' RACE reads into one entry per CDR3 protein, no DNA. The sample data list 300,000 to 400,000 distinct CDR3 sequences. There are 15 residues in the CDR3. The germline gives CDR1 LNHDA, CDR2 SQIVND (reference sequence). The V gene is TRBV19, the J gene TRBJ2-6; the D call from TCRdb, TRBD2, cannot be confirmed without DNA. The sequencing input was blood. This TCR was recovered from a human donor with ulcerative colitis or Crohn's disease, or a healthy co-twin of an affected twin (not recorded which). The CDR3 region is CASSMGGTGANVLTF.